The source of this TCR beta chain is a study of shared clonotypes between healthy human individuals. Study at large: Ranging from 18 to 49 in age, donors were a couple of women and a few men. General study points: Naive subsets, compared against memory subsets, generally had larger estimated richness values.

CD45RO-negative, CCR7-selected cells formed the naive CD8 fraction, which excluded terminally differentiated effector memory CD45RA+ cells. The table came from immunoSEQ multiplex PCR; TCRdb's copy has only in-frame clones and leaves some out. This sample yields 500,000 to 700,000 clones, of which 85% to 95% are seen a single time; about 0.11% belongs to the top ten. CDR1 and CDR2 (germline): PRHDT, FYEKMQ (reference sequence). V gave up 5 bases and J gave up 7 bases; unmatched junction bases: 18. The CDR3 loop spans 18 amino acids. Comment on this clone: Its specificity is not known.

The TCR originated in a woman aged 30 to 39 in good health. This sequence joins TRBV13 and TRBJ2-1; 9 bases map to TRBD2. Sequencing was carried out using naive CD8+ T cells sorted from blood. The CDR3 loop reads CASSHTGFGGRASNEQFF. The CDR3 DNA reads TGTGCCAGCAGCCACACGGGTTTCGGCGGGAGGGCCTCTAATGAGCAGTTCTTC.